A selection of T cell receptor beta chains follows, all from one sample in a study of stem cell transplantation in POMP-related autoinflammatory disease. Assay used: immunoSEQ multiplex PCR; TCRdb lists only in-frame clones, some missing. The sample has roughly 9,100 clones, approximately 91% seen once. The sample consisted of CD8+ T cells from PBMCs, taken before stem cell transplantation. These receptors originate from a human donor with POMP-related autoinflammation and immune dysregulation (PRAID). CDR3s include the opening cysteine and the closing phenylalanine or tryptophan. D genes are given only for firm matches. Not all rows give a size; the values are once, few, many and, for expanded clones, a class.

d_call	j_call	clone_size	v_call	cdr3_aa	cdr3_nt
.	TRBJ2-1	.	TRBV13	CASSLQGNEQFF	TGTGCCAGCAGCTTACAGGGCAATGAGCAGTTCTTC
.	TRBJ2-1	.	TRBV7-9	CASSLRHAYNEQFF	TGTGCCAGCAGCTTACGGCACGCTTACAATGAGCAGTTCTTC
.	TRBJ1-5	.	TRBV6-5	CASSYSGSQPQHF	TGTGCCAGCAGTTACTCGGGGTCCCAGCCCCAGCATTTT
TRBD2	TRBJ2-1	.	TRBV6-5	CASSYSGTLNEQFF	TGTGCCAGCAGTTATAGCGGGACCCTCAATGAGCAGTTCTTC
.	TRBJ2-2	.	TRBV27	CASSLMNTGELFF	TGTGCCAGCAGTCTAATGAACACCGGGGAGCTGTTTTTT
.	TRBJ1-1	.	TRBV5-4	CASSFLRAGNTEAFF	TGTGCCAGCAGCTTTCTCAGGGCCGGCAACACTGAAGCTTTCTTT
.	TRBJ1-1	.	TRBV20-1	CSARGGTEAFF	TGCAGTGCTAGGGGGGGCACTGAAGCTTTCTTT
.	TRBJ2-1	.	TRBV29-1	CSVDWGKSSYNEQFF	TGCAGCGTTGATTGGGGGAAGAGCTCCTACAATGAGCAGTTCTTC
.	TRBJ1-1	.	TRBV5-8	CASSPGTGNTEAFF	TGTGCCAGCAGCCCGGGGACGGGGAACACTGAAGCTTTCTTT
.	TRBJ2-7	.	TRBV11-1	CASSKAGIYSYEQYF	TGTGCCAGCAGCAAAGCCGGGATCTACTCCTACGAGCAGTACTTC
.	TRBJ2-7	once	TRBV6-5	CASSYSMDYEQYF	TGTGCCAGCAGTTACTCGATGGACTACGAGCAGTACTTC
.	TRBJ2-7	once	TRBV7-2	CASSLAFTYEQYF	TGTGCCAGCAGCTTAGCCTTTACCTACGAGCAGTACTTC
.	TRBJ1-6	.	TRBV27	CASSLSRFSYNSPLHF	TGTGCCAGCAGTTTATCCCGATTCTCCTATAATTCACCCCTCCACTTT
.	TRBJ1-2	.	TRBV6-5	CASSYSQGNYGYTF	TGTGCCAGCAGTTACTCTCAGGGCAACTATGGCTACACCTTC
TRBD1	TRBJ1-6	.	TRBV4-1	CASSLGTGDSPLHF	TGCGCCAGCAGCCTGGGGACAGGTGATTCACCCCTCCACTTT
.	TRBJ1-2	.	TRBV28	CASSPLRDSTNYGYTF	TGTGCCAGCAGTCCCCTTCGGGACTCTACTAACTATGGCTACACCTTC
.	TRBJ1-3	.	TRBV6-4	CASSDLQGGKGTIYF	TGTGCCAGCAGTGACCTTCAGGGAGGGAAAGGCACCATATATTTT
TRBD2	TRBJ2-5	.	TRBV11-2	CASSLSLAESYF	TGTGCCAGCAGCCTAAGTCTAGCGGAGTCTTACTTC
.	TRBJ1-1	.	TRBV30	CAWSFRTTEAFF	TGTGCCTGGAGTTTCCGGACCACTGAAGCTTTCTTT
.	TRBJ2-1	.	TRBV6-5	CASSISGNEQFF	TGTGCCAGCAGTATAAGCGGCAATGAGCAGTTCTTC
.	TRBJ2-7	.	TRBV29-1	CSVEGGDGYEQYF	TGCAGCGTTGAAGGCGGAGATGGTTACGAGCAGTACTTC
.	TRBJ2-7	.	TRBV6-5	CASSYKGVGEQYF	TGTGCCAGCAGCTACAAGGGGGTGGGCGAGCAGTACTTC
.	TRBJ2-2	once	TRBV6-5	CASSYRDTGELFF	TGTGCCAGCAGTTACCGCGACACCGGGGAGCTGTTTTTT
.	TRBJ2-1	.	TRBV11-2	CASSFPPGDEQFF	TGTGCCAGCAGCTTTCCCCCGGGCGATGAGCAGTTCTTC
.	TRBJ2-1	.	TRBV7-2	CASSFAGYNEQFF	TGTGCCAGCAGCTTCGCGGGGTACAATGAGCAGTTCTTC
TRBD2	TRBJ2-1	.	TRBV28	CASSLLSGGADEQFF	TGTGCCAGCAGTTTACTTAGCGGGGGGGCCGATGAGCAGTTCTTC
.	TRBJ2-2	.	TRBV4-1	CASSLRSGGETGELFF	TGCGCCAGCAGCCTGAGAAGCGGAGGGGAGACCGGGGAGCTGTTTTTT
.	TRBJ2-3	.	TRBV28	CASSFGVADTQYF	TGTGCCAGCAGTTTCGGTGTAGCGGATACGCAGTATTTT
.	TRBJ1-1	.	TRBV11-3	CASSLMGHTEAFF	TGTGCCAGCAGCTTAATGGGGCACACTGAAGCTTTCTTT
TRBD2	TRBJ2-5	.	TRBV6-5	CASSYSGGNQETQYF	TGTGCCAGCAGTTACTCGGGAGGGAATCAAGAGACCCAGTACTTC
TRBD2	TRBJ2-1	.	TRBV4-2	CASSQGNSGHNEQFF	TGTGCCAGCAGCCAAGGGAATAGCGGGCACAATGAGCAGTTCTTC